This T cell receptor (beta chain) came from a study of CXCR3-negative and CXCR3-positive naive CD8 T cells. Study conclusions and caveats: Both naive subsets, CXCR3-negative and CXCR3-positive, displayed similar TRBV-TRBJ usage, unlike memory cells. Against CXCR3-negative naive cells, CXCR3-positive naive cells showed more hydrophobic TRB CDR3s.

UMI-tagged TRB cDNA libraries were built via 5' RACE. No DNA is given; TCRdb re-called the 5' RACE reads and lists each CDR3 protein once. This sample contains about 6,700 distinct CDR3 sequences. This CDR3 region has 16 residues. Germline V gene lookup returns CDR1 SQVTM and CDR2 ANQGSEA. Measured by frequency, this clonotype is medium-sized (0.01 to 0.1%). Its antigen is unknown. V gene TRBV29-1 combines with J gene TRBJ2-1; the TCRdb call, TRBD1, lacks DNA for checking. The sequence was obtained from a human donor in good health. Some clones in this sample may be carry-over from other donors' samples. The sequenced sample was naive CXCR3+ CD8+ T cells from blood. Subset described: CD45RO-CCR7+CD27+CD95- naive CD8+ T cells expressing CXCR3 (TNR3+). The CDR3 region is CSVEALLAEGHNEQFF.